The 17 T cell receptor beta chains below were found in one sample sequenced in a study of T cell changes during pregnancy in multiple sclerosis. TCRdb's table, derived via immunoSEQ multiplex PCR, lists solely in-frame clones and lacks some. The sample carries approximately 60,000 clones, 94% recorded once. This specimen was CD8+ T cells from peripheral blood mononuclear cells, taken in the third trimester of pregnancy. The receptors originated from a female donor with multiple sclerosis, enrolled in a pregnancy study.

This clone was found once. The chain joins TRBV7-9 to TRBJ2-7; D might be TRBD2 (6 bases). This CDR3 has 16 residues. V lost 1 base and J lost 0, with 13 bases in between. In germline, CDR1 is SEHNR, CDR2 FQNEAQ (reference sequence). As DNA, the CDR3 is TGTGCCAGCAGCTTAGAAGGAGGGAGCAGCTCCTACGAGCAGTACTTC. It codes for CASSLEGGSSSYEQYF.

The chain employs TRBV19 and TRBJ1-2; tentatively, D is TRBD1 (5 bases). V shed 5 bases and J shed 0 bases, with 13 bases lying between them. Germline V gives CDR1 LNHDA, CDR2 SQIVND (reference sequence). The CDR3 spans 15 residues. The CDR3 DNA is TGTGCCAGTAGTCCACTCGGGGGGACTAACTATGGCTACACCTTC. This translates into CASSPLGGTNYGYTF.

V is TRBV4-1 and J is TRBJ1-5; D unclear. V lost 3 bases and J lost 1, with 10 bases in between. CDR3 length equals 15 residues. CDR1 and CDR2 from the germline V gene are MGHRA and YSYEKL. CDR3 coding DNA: TGCGCCAGCAGCCAGGCCCAGTGGAGCAATCAGCCCCAGCATTTT. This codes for CASSQAQWSNQPQHF.

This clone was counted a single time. The CDR3: CASSLTGELFF. As DNA, the CDR3 is TGTGCCAGTAGTTTAACCGGGGAGCTGTTTTTT. The chain employs TRBV19 and TRBJ2-2; D gene ambiguous. Germline CDR1 LNHDA, CDR2 SQIVND (reference sequence). CDR3 length: 11 amino acids. V lost 5 bases and J 5 bases, leaving 3 bases between the germline ends.

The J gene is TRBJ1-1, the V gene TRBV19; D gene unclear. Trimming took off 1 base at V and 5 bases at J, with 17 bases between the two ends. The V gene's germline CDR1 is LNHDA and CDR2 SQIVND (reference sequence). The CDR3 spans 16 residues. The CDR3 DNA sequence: TGTGCCAGTAGTATAGTATCCCCCCCAGGTTTAACTGAAGCTTTCTTT. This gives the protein CASSIVSPPGLTEAFF.

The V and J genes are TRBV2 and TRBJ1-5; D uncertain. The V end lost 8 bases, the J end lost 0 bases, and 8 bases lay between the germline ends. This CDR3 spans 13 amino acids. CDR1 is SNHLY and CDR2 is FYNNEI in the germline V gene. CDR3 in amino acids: CASLASSNQPQHF. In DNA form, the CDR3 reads TGTGCCAGCCTGGCATCTAGCAATCAGCCCCAGCATTTT.

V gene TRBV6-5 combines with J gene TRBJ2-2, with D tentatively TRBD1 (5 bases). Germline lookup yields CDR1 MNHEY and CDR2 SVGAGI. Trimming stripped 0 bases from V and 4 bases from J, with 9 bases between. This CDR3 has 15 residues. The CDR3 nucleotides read TGTGCCAGCAGTTACTCGTCCAGGGCCACCGGGGAGCTGTTTTTT. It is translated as CASSYSSRATGELFF.

The CDR3 region is CASSEWGAGEGETQYF. CDR3 sequence (DNA): TGTGCCAGCAGTGAATGGGGAGCGGGAGAAGGGGAGACCCAGTACTTC. The V and J genes are TRBV6-1 and TRBJ2-5, with 8 bases aligning to TRBD2. Germline assignment: CDR1 MNHNS and CDR2 SASEGT. The CDR3 covers 16 residues. V shed 2 bases and J 5 bases; nucleotides not matched to a gene: 10.

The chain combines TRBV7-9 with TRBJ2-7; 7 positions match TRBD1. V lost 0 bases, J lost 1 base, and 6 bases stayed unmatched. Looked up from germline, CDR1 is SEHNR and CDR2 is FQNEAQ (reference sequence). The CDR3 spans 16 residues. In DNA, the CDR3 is TGTGCCAGCAGCTTAGCGCTTGGACAGGCTTCCTACGAGCAGTACTTC. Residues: CASSLALGQASYEQYF.

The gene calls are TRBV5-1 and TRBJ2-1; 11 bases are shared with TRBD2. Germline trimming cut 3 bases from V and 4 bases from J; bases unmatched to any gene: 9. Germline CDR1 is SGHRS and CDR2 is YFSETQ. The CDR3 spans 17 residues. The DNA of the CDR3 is TGCGCCAGCAGCTGGGGACTAGCGGCGGGGGGATACAATGAGCAGTTCTTC. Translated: CASSWGLAAGGYNEQFF.

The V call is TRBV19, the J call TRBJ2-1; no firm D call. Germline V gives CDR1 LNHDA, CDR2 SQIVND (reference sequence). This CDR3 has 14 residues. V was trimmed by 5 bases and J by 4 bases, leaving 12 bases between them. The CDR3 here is CASSFQRAYNEQFF. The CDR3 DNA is TGTGCCAGTAGTTTCCAGCGAGCTTACAATGAGCAGTTCTTC.

CDR3 sequence: CSLTPDRGTDTQYF. CDR3 nucleotide sequence: TGCAGCCTTACCCCTGACAGGGGCACAGATACGCAGTATTTT. V is TRBV29-1 and J is TRBJ2-3; 7 bases line up with TRBD1. Germline V gives CDR1 SQVTM, CDR2 ANQGSEA. The CDR3 runs 14 residues. V was clipped by 8 bases and J by 1 base; unmatched bases: 9.

In nucleotides, the CDR3 is TGTGCCAGCAGTTACTCGGGGCAGGGGAACTACAATGAGCAGTTCTTC. This sequence encodes CASSYSGQGNYNEQFF. This rearrangement joins TRBV6-5 to TRBJ2-1; tentatively, D is TRBD1 (6 bases). Trimming cost V 0 bases and J 3 bases, with 12 bases left between them. Germline CDR1 MNHEY, CDR2 SVGAGI. The CDR3 runs 16 residues.

The CDR3: CASSLGQMNTEAFF. CDR3 nucleotide sequence: TGTGCCAGCAGCTTGGGACAGATGAACACTGAAGCTTTCTTT. This chain connects TRBV5-5 to TRBJ1-1; TRBD1 is a possible D gene (5 bases). Trimming cost V 0 bases and J 0 bases, with 6 bases left between them. This CDR3 has 14 residues. Germline loops: CDR1 SGHKS, CDR2 YYEKEE (reference sequence).

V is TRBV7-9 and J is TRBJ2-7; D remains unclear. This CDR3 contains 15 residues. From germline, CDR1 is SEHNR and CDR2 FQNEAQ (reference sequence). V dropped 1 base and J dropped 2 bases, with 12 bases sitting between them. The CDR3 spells CASSLDPGKTYEQYF. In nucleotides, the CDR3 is TGTGCCAGCAGCTTAGACCCAGGCAAAACCTACGAGCAGTACTTC.

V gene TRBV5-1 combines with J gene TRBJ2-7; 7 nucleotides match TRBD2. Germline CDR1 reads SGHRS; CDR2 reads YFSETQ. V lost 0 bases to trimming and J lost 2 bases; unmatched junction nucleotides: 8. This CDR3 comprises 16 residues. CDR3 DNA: TGCGCCAGCAGCTTGGGGCTGGGAGGGCCGCCCTACGAGCAGTACTTC. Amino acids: CASSLGLGGPPYEQYF.

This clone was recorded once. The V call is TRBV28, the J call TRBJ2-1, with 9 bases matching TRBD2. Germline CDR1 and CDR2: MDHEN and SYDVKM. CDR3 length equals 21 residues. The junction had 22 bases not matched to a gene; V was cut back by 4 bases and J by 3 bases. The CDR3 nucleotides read TGTGCCAGCAGTTGTCTCGTCGATTCGCGGGAGGGCCAAAAATGCTACAATGAGCAGTTCTTC. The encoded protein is CASSCLVDSREGQKCYNEQFF.